These 9 T cell receptor beta chains originate from one sample sequenced in a study of CD8 T cells in ankylosing spondylitis. One entry per CDR3 protein, called by TCRdb with MiXCR from the 5' RACE reads. The table shows 30,000 to 40,000 distinct CDR3 sequences, with 10% occurring only once. Sequenced: blood, either unsorted or a sorted T cell fraction (not recorded which). These receptors were obtained from a male donor with ankylosing spondylitis or in good health (not recorded which).

This clonotype has at least ten counts. At one end, the junction sequence differs from germline, possibly due to a read error. V usage is TRBV19 and J usage is TRBJ2-7; D is possibly TRBD1 (5 bases). The CDR3 sequence is 14 residues long. CDR1 is LNHDA and CDR2 is SQIVND in the germline V gene (reference sequence). In nucleotides, the CDR3 is TGCGCCAGTAGTCTTCGACATGACAGACACGAGCAGTACTTC. The encoded protein is CASSLRHDRHEQYF.

This clonotype appeared many times. The chain recombines TRBV7-9 with TRBJ1-1, with 7 nucleotides matching TRBD1. This CDR3 is 15 amino acids long. The V gene's germline CDR1 is SEHNR and CDR2 FQNEAQ (reference sequence). V gave up 5 bases and J gave up 1 base; unmatched junction bases: 7. The chain's CDR3 is CASSPRQGANTEAFF. CDR3 DNA: TGTGCCAGCAGCCCTAGACAGGGAGCGAACACTGAAGCTTTCTTT.

This clonotype was counted at least ten times. This chain connects TRBV5-8 to TRBJ2-5, with 7 bases fitting TRBD1. The CDR3 length is 13 residues. V trimming: 4 bases; J trimming: 9 bases; junction bases outside the gene matches: 9. Germline values: CDR1 SGHTS, CDR2 YDEGEE. CDR3 loop: CASSRGQDGAQYF. In DNA, the CDR3 is TGTGCCAGCAGCCGAGGACAGGATGGGGCCCAGTACTTC.

Many counts were recorded for this clonotype. The rearrangement uses TRBV7-6 and TRBJ2-7, with TRBD2 matching over 15 bases. The CDR3 length is 17 residues. CDR1 is SGHVS and CDR2 is FNYEAQ in the germline V gene. The trim removed 6 bases at V and 5 bases at J, leaving 11 bases unmatched. Written as DNA, the CDR3 is TGTGCCAGCAGTCTCGGGACTAGCGGGAGGACTTCCCACGAGCAGTACTTC. It codes for CASSLGTSGRTSHEQYF.

This clonotype was observed a handful of times. The chain joins TRBV7-8 to TRBJ2-7; perhaps TRBD1 as D (6 bases). The V gene's germline CDR1 is SGHVS and CDR2 FQNEAQ. This CDR3 is built from 13 residues. Trimming took 7 bases from V and 6 from J, leaving 16 bases between them. CDR3 region: CASTYGGSLEQYF. The CDR3 bases are TGTGCCAGCACCTATGGGGGCTCCCTCGAGCAGTACTTC.

In its sample, this clonotype was seen a few times. The chain has TRBV2 and TRBJ1-6; D gene ambiguous. CDR1 and CDR2 from the germline V gene are SNHLY and FYNNEI. The CDR3 is made up of 14 amino acids. This chain's CDR3 is CASTSQQDNSPLHF. The CDR3 DNA reads TGTGCGAGTACCTCACAGCAGGATAATTCACCCCTCCACTTT.

This clonotype was counted many times. V gene TRBV5-6 combines with J gene TRBJ2-4, with 10 positions matching TRBD2. The CDR3 length is 15 residues. Trimming took 1 base from V and 6 from J; bases not matched to a gene: 4. The germline V gene encodes CDR1 SGHDT and CDR2 YYEEEE. DNA for the CDR3: TGTGCCAGCAGCTTGCTAGCGGGAGAGATAAACATTCAGTACTTC. This encodes CASSLLAGEINIQYF.

At least ten counts were recorded for this clonotype. This chain connects TRBV6-2 or TRBV6-3 to TRBJ1-2; the D is unclear. Germline CDR1 is MNHEY and CDR2 is SVGEGT. This CDR3 has 12 residues. V was cut by 8 bases and J by 7 bases, with 14 bases left in between. CDR3 sequence reads: CASAHSTGGYTF. In DNA, the CDR3 is TGTGCCAGCGCACATTCGACTGGTGGCTACACCTTC.

This clonotype came up many times. This rearrangement joins TRBV19 to TRBJ2-1, with a weak D call TRBD1 (5 bases). V was trimmed by 5 bases and J by 8 bases, leaving 16 bases between them. The length of the CDR3 is 14 residues. CDR1 and CDR2 (germline): LNHDA, SQIVND (reference sequence). The CDR3 bases are TGTGCCAGTAGTCCACAGGCGCGCCTCCATGAGCAGTTCTTC. Translation: CASSPQARLHEQFF.